These 26 T cell receptor beta chains originate from one sample sequenced in a study of T cell repertoires in cytomegalovirus infection. MiXCR was run by TCRdb on the reads, yielding one entry per CDR3 protein. The sample yields around 330,000 distinct CDR3 sequences, 15% to 20% seen once. Sequencing was done on a sample of PBMCs. These receptors came from a human donor in good health (CMV status not recorded). Some clones in this sample may be carry-over from other donors' samples.

This clonotype came up a few times. V and J are TRBV7-2 and TRBJ2-3; 10 bases align to TRBD1. From germline, CDR1 is SGHTA and CDR2 FQGNSA. The CDR3 is 16 residues long. With V trimmed by 2 bases and J by 4 bases, 6 bases remained unmatched. The CDR3 DNA sequence: TGTGCCAGCAGCTTAAACCCGACAGGGGGCTCAGATACGCAGTATTTT. Translation gives CASSLNPTGGSDTQYF.

This clonotype came up many times. J is TRBJ2-1 and V is TRBV6-6, with TRBD2 matching over 11 bases. J gave up 4 bases and V 0 bases, and 5 bases lay outside the gene matches. CDR1 is MNHNY, CDR2 SVGAGI, per germline (reference sequence). CDR3 length: 17 amino acids. This chain's CDR3 is CASSYSVAGGLYNEQFF. In nucleotides, the CDR3 is TGTGCCAGCAGTTACTCGGTAGCGGGGGGGCTATACAATGAGCAGTTCTTC.

This clonotype came up many times. The J gene is TRBJ2-7, the V gene TRBV5-1; a possible D gene is TRBD1 (5 bases). V was trimmed by 0 bases and J by 1 base, leaving 17 bases between them. The V gene's germline CDR1 is SGHRS and CDR2 YFSETQ. CDR3 length: 17 amino acids. The CDR3 DNA is TGCGCCAGCAGCTTGGGGTTGGCAGTGGGGCGATCCTACGAGCAGTACTTC. Encoded protein: CASSLGLAVGRSYEQYF.

In this sample, this clonotype turned up a few times. The chain has TRBV5-1 and TRBJ1-3; TRBD1 is a possible D gene (6 bases). Per the germline V gene, CDR1 is SGHRS and CDR2 is YFSETQ. The CDR3 has 15 amino acids. Trimming took off 4 bases at V and 7 bases at J, with 18 bases between the two ends. The CDR3 coding sequence is TGCGCCAGCAGCCCACAGGGTCCCCCTACGAACACCATATATTTT. Its protein is CASSPQGPPTNTIYF.

This clonotype was observed a handful of times. V is TRBV6-5 and J is TRBJ2-7, with D perhaps being TRBD1 or TRBD2 (5 bases each). This CDR3 has 14 amino acids. Per the germline V gene, CDR1 is MNHEY and CDR2 is SVGAGI. Trimming pared 7 bases from V and 3 bases from J, leaving 16 bases between. CDR3: CASKLGPINYEQYF. The CDR3 DNA is TGTGCCAGCAAATTGGGACCGATAAACTACGAGCAGTACTTC.

This clonotype was observed many times. The chain carries TRBV12-3 or TRBV12-4 and TRBJ1-1; 9 positions match TRBD1. V was pared by 7 bases and J by 4 bases, with 7 bases of the junction left unmatched. The CDR3 extends over 14 amino acids. The CDR3 sequence is CASTIQTGGTEAFF. DNA of the CDR3: TGTGCCAGCACTATCCAGACAGGGGGCACTGAAGCTTTCTTT.

This clonotype was found a few times. The rearrangement joins TRBV7-2 to TRBJ2-1; 9 bases map to TRBD2. The CDR3 loop spans 16 amino acids. Trimming at V came to 2 bases and at J to 3 bases, leaving 5 bases not matched to a gene. Germline assignment: CDR1 SGHTA and CDR2 FQGNSA. CDR3 bases: TGTGCCAGCAGCTTAAGCGGGGGGCTGGGCTACAATGAGCAGTTCTTC. Residues: CASSLSGGLGYNEQFF.

In its sample, this clonotype was seen a few times. This chain links TRBV12-3 or TRBV12-4 with TRBJ1-1; D perhaps matches TRBD1 (6 bases). This CDR3 is built from 15 residues. V gave up 4 bases and J gave up 4 bases, with 16 bases separating them. CDR3 protein: CASSSPGGATTEAFF. CDR3 nucleotide sequence: TGTGCCAGCAGTTCACCGGGGGGCGCTACCACTGAAGCTTTCTTT.

This clonotype was picked up many times. V usage is TRBV7-2 and J usage is TRBJ1-2; D unresolved. This CDR3 region has 14 residues. Deletions cut 2 bases from V and 1 base from J, with 8 bases between. Germline V gene sequence: CDR1 SGHTA, CDR2 FQGNSA. CDR3 amino acids: CASSLSPINYGYTF. In DNA form, the CDR3 reads TGTGCCAGCAGCTTATCGCCGATTAACTATGGCTACACCTTC. Combining the CDR3 with reference TRBV7-2 and TRBJ1-2 gives the whole variable domain GAGVSQSPSNKVTEKGKDVELRCDPISGHTALYWYRQSLGQGLEFLIYFQGNSAPDKSGLPSDRFSAERTGGSVSTLTIQRTQQEDSAVYLCASSLSPINYGYTFGSGTRLTVV.

This clonotype came up many times. The chain employs TRBV5-4 and TRBJ2-5, with a tentative D call TRBD1 (6 bases). Deletions cut 0 bases from V and 3 bases from J, with 21 bases between. Germline V CDR1 and CDR2: SGHNT, YYREEE (reference sequence). The CDR3 loop spans 18 amino acids. The CDR3 region is CASSLAPPHRAKEETQYF. The CDR3 region has the DNA TGTGCCAGCAGCTTGGCACCCCCTCACAGGGCAAAGGAAGAGACCCAGTACTTC.

This clonotype came up a few times. CDR3 sequence: CSASSRDRAPRDEQFF. The CDR3 DNA is TGCAGTGCTAGCTCCCGGGACAGGGCTCCTAGGGATGAGCAGTTCTTC. This chain uses TRBV20-1 with TRBJ2-1; 9 nucleotides match TRBD1. This CDR3 has 16 residues. The V gene end was trimmed by 3 bases and the J gene end by 8 bases; junction bases not matched to a gene: 14. Germline loops: CDR1 DFQATT, CDR2 SNEGSKA (reference sequence).

This clonotype was counted ten times or more. The gene calls are TRBV27 and TRBJ2-7; D remains unclear. The CDR3 is 14 residues long. Germline CDR1 is MNHEY and CDR2 is SMNVEV (reference sequence). Trimming left V 3 bases short and J 2 bases short, with 11 bases between. CDR3 nucleotides: TGTGCCAGCAGTTTGGCGGTTCCGCCCTACGAGCAGTACTTC. Translated, it gives CASSLAVPPYEQYF.

This clonotype was seen more than once but under ten times. The V gene is TRBV5-1, the J gene TRBJ1-4, with 8 bases that match TRBD1. The junction had 6 bases not matched to a gene; V was cut back by 4 bases and J by 7 bases. In germline, CDR1 is SGHRS, CDR2 YFSETQ. This CDR3 is built from 14 residues. CDR3 in DNA: TGCGCCAGCAGCACCGACAGGGGCGGTGAAAAACTGTTTTTT. Its protein is CASSTDRGGEKLFF.

The table lists this clonotype with many counts. V usage is TRBV6-2 or TRBV6-3 and J usage is TRBJ1-5; D is uncertain. The CDR3 is made up of 16 amino acids. The germline CDR1 and CDR2 sequences are MNHEY and SVGEGT. The germline V and J ends were trimmed by 2 bases and 2 bases, with 13 bases remaining between them. CDR3 DNA: TGTGCCAGCAGTTACAATATGTGGATTGGCAATCAGCCCCAGCATTTT. Translating it yields CASSYNMWIGNQPQHF.

This clonotype turned up a few times. J is TRBJ1-1 and V is TRBV20-1; D is unclear. This CDR3 region has 16 residues. V dropped 2 bases and J dropped 0 bases, with 16 bases sitting between them. From germline, CDR1 is DFQATT and CDR2 SNEGSKA (reference sequence). CDR3 in amino acids: CSARSSAGALNTEAFF. The CDR3 nucleotides are TGCAGTGCTAGATCTTCGGCAGGAGCCCTGAACACTGAAGCTTTCTTT.

This clonotype was picked up many times. The V call is TRBV5-1, the J call TRBJ1-1, with D possibly matching TRBD1 (6 bases). Germline V gene sequence: CDR1 SGHRS, CDR2 YFSETQ. The CDR3 runs 13 residues. V was shortened by 0 bases and J by 8 bases, with 11 bases between the two germline ends. The CDR3 loop reads CASSLGWTDEAFF. CDR3 DNA: TGCGCCAGCAGCTTGGGATGGACAGACGAAGCTTTCTTT.

The chain recombines TRBV2 with TRBJ1-5; D possibly corresponds to TRBD1 (5 bases). Trimming removed 0 bases at V and 7 bases at J, with 13 bases between. The CDR3 runs to 15 residues. The germline V gene encodes CDR1 SNHLY and CDR2 FYNNEI. The DNA for the CDR3 is TGTGCCAGCAGTGAAGCATCCAGGGTTAGCCAGCCCCAGCATTTT. It codes for CASSEASRVSQPQHF.

This clonotype was detected many times. The J gene is TRBJ1-4, the V gene TRBV6-5; D not resolved. V lost 0 bases, J lost 3 bases, and 8 bases lay in between. The CDR3 loop spans 15 amino acids. Germline V gives CDR1 MNHEY, CDR2 SVGAGI. CDR3 in amino acids: CASSYSENSNEKLFF. CDR3 coding DNA: TGTGCCAGCAGTTACTCAGAAAATTCTAATGAAAAACTGTTTTTT.

Only one count was recorded for this clonotype. This chain connects TRBV6-2 or TRBV6-3 to TRBJ2-1, with 12 bases identical to TRBD2. This CDR3 spans 14 amino acids. The V segment lost 7 bases and the J segment 8 bases; nucleotides outside the gene matches: 6. CDR1 is MNHEY and CDR2 is SVGEGT in the germline V gene. CDR3 DNA sequence: TGTGCCAGCAAACTAGCGGGGGGTAGGCATGAGCAGTTCTTC. Translated, it gives CASKLAGGRHEQFF.

The chain recombines TRBV5-6 with TRBJ2-7; no clear D gene. Germline assignment: CDR1 SGHDT and CDR2 YYEEEE. The CDR3 has 14 residues. The V gene lost 2 bases and the J gene lost 7 bases, with 16 bases spanning the gap. CDR3 loop: CASSLGLGRREQYF. The CDR3, as DNA: TGTGCCAGCAGCTTAGGGCTTGGCAGGCGTGAGCAGTACTTC.

This chain joins TRBV6-2 or TRBV6-3 and TRBJ2-1, with D possibly being TRBD1 (6 bases). V lost 0 bases and J lost 7, with 10 bases in between. Germline V CDR1 and CDR2: MNHEY, SVGEGT. The CDR3 runs 14 residues. CDR3 DNA sequence: TGTGCCAGCAGTTACTCAGGACAGCAGAATGAGCAGTTCTTC. Its protein product is CASSYSGQQNEQFF.

The chain carries TRBV15 and TRBJ2-2, with unresolved D. Germline V gene lookup returns CDR1 LNHNV and CDR2 YYDKDF (reference sequence). V was pared by 1 base and J by 1 base, with 7 bases between. The CDR3 totals 15 residues. The CDR3 sequence: CATSRGSENTGELFF. CDR3 in DNA: TGTGCCACCAGCAGAGGTTCGGAGAACACCGGGGAGCTGTTTTTT.

This clonotype has at least ten counts. The rearrangement uses TRBV7-6 and TRBJ1-4; D might be TRBD1 (5 bases). V shed 5 bases and J shed 1 base, with 20 bases lying between them. CDR3 length: 18 amino acids. CDR1 is SGHVS, CDR2 FNYEAQ, per germline. This CDR3 is CASSTIQGGGGTNEKLFF. As DNA, the CDR3 is TGTGCCAGCAGCACCATCCAGGGAGGAGGTGGAACTAATGAAAAACTGTTTTTT.

V usage is TRBV5-1 and J usage is TRBJ1-4; tentatively, D is TRBD1 (5 bases). With 1 base removed from V and 10 bases from J, the gap between germline ends came to 20 bases. From germline, CDR1 is SGHRS and CDR2 YFSETQ. The CDR3 length is 16 residues. CDR3 loop: CASSLMSGTVLGKLFF. CDR3 sequence (DNA): TGCGCCAGCAGCTTGATGTCAGGGACCGTTCTTGGAAAACTGTTTTTT.

This clonotype was counted only a few times. The chain recombines TRBV7-2 with TRBJ1-5, with TRBD1 matching 8 bases. The V and J ends lost 5 bases and 4 bases, in that order; junction bases with no gene match: 16. CDR1 is SGHTA and CDR2 is FQGNSA in the germline V gene. The CDR3 sequence is 18 residues long. The DNA of the CDR3 is TGTGCCAGCAGCCCAGGGGCGCTTACAGGGGGTTCGAATCAGCCCCAGCATTTT. It encodes CASSPGALTGGSNQPQHF.

In its sample, this clonotype was seen many times. The genes are TRBV7-2 and TRBJ1-2; tentatively, D is TRBD1 (6 bases). This CDR3 comprises 15 residues. V was cut by 3 bases and J by 6 bases, with 17 bases left in between. Per germline, CDR1 SGHTA and CDR2 FQGNSA. CDR3 nucleotides: TGTGCCAGCAGCTTTTTTGGCGGGGGCGTAAATGGCTACACCTTC. Protein sequence: CASSFFGGGVNGYTF.